This T cell receptor (beta chain) stems from a study of T cells after somatic rescue of genetic block. Trimming stripped 2 bases from V and 2 bases from J, with 8 bases between. CDR1 WNHNN and CDR2 SYGVQD come from the germline V gene (reference sequence). The CDR3 contains 14 residues. The data were produced by immunoSEQ multiplex PCR, yet TCRdb's version contains in-frame clones alone and is incomplete. Here the sample spans 11,000 to 15,000 clones, roughly 70% being singletons. The sample comprised peripheral blood mononuclear cells (PBMCs). V gene TRBV10-1 combines with J gene TRBJ2-3; D assignment may be TRBD1 or TRBD2 (5 bases each). The TCR comes from a boy under 18. DNA for the CDR3: TGCGCCAGCAGTGAGGGGGGATACACAGATACGCAGTATTTT. Translating it yields CASSEGGYTDTQYF.